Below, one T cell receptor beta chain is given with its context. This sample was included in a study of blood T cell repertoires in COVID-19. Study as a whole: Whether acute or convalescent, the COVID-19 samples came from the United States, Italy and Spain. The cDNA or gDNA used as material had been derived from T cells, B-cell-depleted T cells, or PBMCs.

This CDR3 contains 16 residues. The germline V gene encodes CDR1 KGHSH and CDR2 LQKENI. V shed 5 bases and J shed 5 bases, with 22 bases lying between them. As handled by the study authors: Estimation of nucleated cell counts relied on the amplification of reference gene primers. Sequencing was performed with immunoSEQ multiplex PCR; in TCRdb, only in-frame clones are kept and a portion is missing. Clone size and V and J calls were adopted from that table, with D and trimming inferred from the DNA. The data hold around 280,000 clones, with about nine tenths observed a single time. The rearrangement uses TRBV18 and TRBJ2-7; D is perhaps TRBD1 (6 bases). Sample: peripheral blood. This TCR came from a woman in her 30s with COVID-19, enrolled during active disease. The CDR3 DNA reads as TGTGCCAGCTCATCGTCTTTTCCAGGGGTGAAGGACGAGCAGTACTTC. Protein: CASSSSFPGVKDEQYF.